These 7 T cell receptor beta chains came from one sample sequenced in a study of PD-1 blockade in classical Hodgkin lymphoma. Repertoires were generated with immunoSEQ multiplex PCR, while TCRdb's copy carries only in-frame clones and drops some. This table holds approximately 98,000 clones, about 88% found once. Brentuximab vedotin exposure varied, and every patient relapsed after autologous stem cell transplantation. The sample was peripheral blood mononuclear cells (PBMCs), taken before the second cycle of nivolumab. These TCRs come from a human donor with classical Hodgkin lymphoma.

The chain couples TRBV11-2 to TRBJ2-7; no reliable D call. Trimming left V 1 base short and J 9 bases short, with 13 bases between. CDR1 and CDR2 (germline): SGHAT, FQNNGV. The CDR3 covers 13 residues. The CDR3 sequence is CASSLGDGVPQYF. For the CDR3, the DNA is TGTGCCAGCAGCTTAGGAGACGGCGTCCCGCAGTACTTC.

V gene TRBV21-1 combines with J gene TRBJ2-1. TRBV21-1 is a documented pseudogene. This CDR3 has 16 amino acids. In DNA form, the CDR3 reads TGTGCCAGCAGCGCCCGTGAGGGGGGCCCCTACAATGAGCAGTTCTTC. As protein: CASSAREGGPYNEQFF.

The chain joins TRBV6-5 to TRBJ1-1; the D gene is possibly TRBD1 (5 bases). The CDR3 runs 15 residues. In germline, CDR1 is MNHEY, CDR2 SVGAGI. V shed 6 bases and J shed 5 bases, with 19 bases lying between them. DNA of the CDR3: TGTGCCAGCAGCCCCCTCACCGTTAGGGGTACTGAAGCTTTCTTT. Protein product: CASSPLTVRGTEAFF.

The J gene is TRBJ2-3, the V gene TRBV5-6; D is unresolved. Deletions cut 2 bases from V and 2 bases from J, with 0 bases between. The germline CDR1 and CDR2 sequences are SGHDT and YYEEEE. The CDR3 covers 11 residues. The CDR3 sequence: CASSFTDTQYF. The CDR3 DNA is TGTGCCAGCAGCTTCACAGATACGCAGTATTTT.

This sequence joins TRBV4-3 and TRBJ2-5; no reliable D call. Germline CDR1 reads LGHNA; CDR2 reads YSLEER. CDR3 size: 15 residues. V was cut by 0 bases and J by 4 bases, with 12 bases left in between. The CDR3 region has the DNA TGCGCCAGCAGCCAAGAGGGCAGCCAGCGAGAGACCCAGTACTTC. It codes for CASSQEGSQRETQYF.

The chain joins TRBV5-1 to TRBJ2-3, with D perhaps matching TRBD1 or TRBD2 (5 bases each). The CDR3 runs to 14 residues. V lost 0 bases to trimming and J lost 5 bases, with 10 bases between them. Germline V CDR1 and CDR2: SGHRS, YFSETQ. CDR3 in amino acids: CASSLGRGEDTQYF. The CDR3, as DNA: TGCGCCAGCAGCTTGGGAAGGGGAGAAGATACGCAGTATTTT.

The rearrangement uses TRBV15 and TRBJ1-1; TRBD1 is a possible D gene (6 bases). Germline CDR1 LNHNV, CDR2 YYDKDF (reference sequence). Trimming cost V 0 bases and J 0 bases, with 8 bases left between them. CDR3 length equals 15 residues. DNA of the CDR3: TGTGCCACCAGCAGAGATAAGGGGGTGAACACTGAAGCTTTCTTT. This sequence encodes CATSRDKGVNTEAFF.